The 16 T cell receptor beta chains in this list originate from one sample, sequenced in a study of T cells in Graves' hyperthyroidism and ophthalmopathy. From RNA transcripts, TCR beta CDR3 regions were amplified. Using the HTBI primer set, a first-round RT-PCR was run on the TCR CDR3. TCRdb reprocessed the multiplex PCR reads via MiXCR and lists one record per CDR3 protein. The repertoire has approximately 400,000 distinct CDR3 sequences, 18% of them found once; the top ten carry about 38%. Sample: blood. These receptor sequences come from a man aged 18 to 35 with Graves' ophthalmopathy.

V gene TRBV12-5 combines with J gene TRBJ2-1; 16 positions agree with TRBD2. This CDR3 has 15 residues. V trimming: 4 bases; J trimming: 8 bases; junction bases outside the gene matches: 2. Looked up from germline, CDR1 is LGHNT and CDR2 is FRNRAP. Here the CDR3 DNA reads TGTGCTAGTGGTTCGGGACTAGCGGGGGGGCATGAGCAGTTCTTC. It is translated as CASGSGLAGGHEQFF.

This clonotype has more than one count but fewer than ten. The chain links TRBV13 to TRBJ2-2, with D possibly TRBD2 on 6 matching bases. V was clipped by 5 bases and J by 3 bases, with 16 bases between them. The CDR3 totals 16 residues. Germline values: CDR1 PRHDT, CDR2 FYEKMQ (reference sequence). CDR3 nucleotide sequence: TGTGCCAGCAGCCCTAGCCGGTGGGGGGACACCGGGGAGCTGTTTTTT. Its translation is CASSPSRWGDTGELFF.

This clonotype was detected a few times. This rearrangement joins TRBV7-2 to TRBJ2-1; 11 nucleotides agree with TRBD2. This CDR3 contains 16 residues. Germline values: CDR1 SGHTA, CDR2 FQGNSA. V lost 2 bases, J lost 9 bases, and 9 bases stayed unmatched. CDR3 region: CASSLQPSGGRGEQFF. The DNA for the CDR3 is TGTGCCAGCAGCTTACAGCCTAGCGGGGGGCGGGGTGAGCAGTTCTTC. The entire variable domain, with the rest obtained from reference TRBV7-2 and TRBJ2-1, is as follows: GAGVSQSPSNKVTEKGKDVELRCDPISGHTALYWYRQSLGQGLEFLIYFQGNSAPDKSGLPSDRFSAERTGGSVSTLTIQRTQQEDSAVYLCASSLQPSGGRGEQFFGPGTRLTVL.

This chain links TRBV6-1 with TRBJ1-6; D is undetermined. This CDR3 comprises 16 residues. V was cut by 7 bases and J by 2 bases, with 15 bases left in between. CDR1 MNHNS and CDR2 SASEGT come from the germline V gene. CDR3 sequence: CASNKARITYNSPLHF. In DNA form, the CDR3 reads TGTGCCAGCAATAAAGCGAGGATTACCTATAATTCACCCCTCCACTTT.

This clonotype was recorded a few times. This chain links TRBV4-2 with TRBJ2-5, with D perhaps TRBD1 (6 bases). Germline CDR1 reads LGHNA; CDR2 reads YNFKEQ. This CDR3 comprises 15 residues. The germline V and J ends were trimmed by 2 bases and 1 base, with 11 bases remaining between them. CDR3 sequence reads: CASSQNRATQETQYF. The CDR3 region has the DNA TGTGCCAGCAGCCAAAACAGGGCCACCCAAGAGACCCAGTACTTC.

This clonotype appeared many times. This chain connects TRBV11-3 to TRBJ2-1; TRBD1 or TRBD2 may be the D gene (5 bases each). The CDR3 loop spans 15 amino acids. Germline CDR1 and CDR2: SGHNT and YENEEA. V was cut by 7 bases and J by 2 bases, with 15 bases left in between. This CDR3 reads CASTMGRFPYNEQFF. In DNA form, the CDR3 reads TGTGCCAGCACAATGGGACGGTTCCCCTACAATGAGCAGTTCTTC.

This clonotype was counted between two and nine times. This rearrangement joins TRBV6-1 to TRBJ2-5; the match to TRBD1 covers 10 bases. The CDR3 length is 14 residues. With V trimmed by 5 bases and J by 3 bases, 3 bases remained unmatched. The germline V gene has CDR1 MNHNS and CDR2 SASEGT. The CDR3: CASSHGQGEETQYF. In DNA form, the CDR3 reads TGTGCCAGCAGTCACGGACAGGGGGAAGAGACCCAGTACTTC.

The J gene is TRBJ1-3, the V gene TRBV19; possibly TRBD1 for D (5 bases). Germline V gene lookup returns CDR1 LNHDA and CDR2 SQIVND (reference sequence). The CDR3 totals 17 residues. V lost 4 bases and J 5 bases, leaving 21 bases between the germline ends. The CDR3 nucleotides are TGTGCCAGTAGTACGTCCGGGACTTTCGATCTTCGAAACACCATATATTTT. It is translated as CASSTSGTFDLRNTIYF.

This clonotype was picked up a small number of times. CDR3 in amino acids: CAISEFSLPTGELFF. CDR3 DNA sequence: TGTGCCATCAGTGAATTTTCCCTCCCCACCGGGGAGCTGTTTTTT. This rearrangement joins TRBV10-3 to TRBJ2-2; no clear D gene. This CDR3 region has 15 residues. Trimming took 3 bases from V and 4 from J, leaving 12 bases between them. Germline V gene data show CDR1 as ENHRY and CDR2 as SYGVKD.

This clonotype has a count of ten or more. The CDR3 nucleotides are TGTGCCAGCAGTTTGACGGACAGGGCCAACACTGAAGCTTTCTTT. Amino acid sequence: CASSLTDRANTEAFF. The V gene is TRBV28, the J gene TRBJ1-1; 8 bases align to TRBD1. CDR1 is MDHEN and CDR2 is SYDVKM in the germline V gene. The CDR3 is made up of 15 amino acids. Trimming removed 3 bases from V and 2 bases from J; junction bases left unmatched: 5.

A remark on this clonotype: A much bigger clone sits one base away, suggesting this may be a read error. The chain combines TRBV7-9 with TRBJ2-5; D might be TRBD2 (7 bases). CDR3 size: 16 residues. V lost 4 bases and J 5 bases, leaving 20 bases between the germline ends. Germline V gives CDR1 SEHNR, CDR2 FQNEAQ (reference sequence). The CDR3 region has the DNA TGTGCCAGCAGCTCCCCTGGCGGGGGCCGGGGGGAGACCCAGTACTTC. This encodes CASSSPGGGRGETQYF.

This clonotype was detected a few times. The chain is built from TRBV12-3 or TRBV12-4 and TRBJ2-1; no definite D call. This CDR3 region has 14 residues. With 8 bases removed from V and 0 bases from J, the gap between germline ends came to 11 bases. This CDR3 is CASLGQSSYNEQFF. The CDR3 DNA reads as TGTGCCAGCCTGGGCCAAAGCTCCTACAATGAGCAGTTCTTC.

This clonotype was detected ten times or more. The rearrangement uses TRBV27 and TRBJ2-7; possibly TRBD2 for D (6 bases). Germline V gives CDR1 MNHEY, CDR2 SMNVEV (reference sequence). V gave up 0 bases and J gave up 6 bases, with 9 bases separating them. CDR3 size: 13 residues. The CDR3 protein is CASSLSNGGEQYF. CDR3 DNA sequence: TGTGCCAGCAGTTTATCGAACGGGGGCGAGCAGTACTTC.

The table lists this clonotype with many counts. The rearrangement joins TRBV5-1 to TRBJ1-2; D not certain. Trimming removed 4 bases at V and 4 bases at J, with 11 bases between. Germline assignment: CDR1 SGHRS and CDR2 YFSETQ. CDR3 length: 13 residues. CDR3 amino acids: CASSRLQSYGYTF. The CDR3 DNA follows: TGCGCCAGCAGCAGGCTGCAGTCCTATGGCTACACCTTC.

The table lists this clonotype with a few counts. The chain couples TRBV20-1 to TRBJ1-5, with D uncertain. The CDR3 totals 14 residues. CDR1 is DFQATT, CDR2 SNEGSKA, per germline (reference sequence). Trimming took 2 bases from V and 2 from J, leaving 10 bases between them. CDR3 residues: CSARLGRGNQPQHF. For the CDR3, the DNA is TGCAGTGCTAGACTGGGCCGTGGCAATCAGCCCCAGCATTTT.

This clonotype was counted ten times or more. The V call is TRBV12-3 or TRBV12-4, the J call TRBJ2-7; the match to TRBD1 covers 10 bases. Trimming at V came to 6 bases and at J to 1 base, leaving 9 bases not matched to a gene. This CDR3 has 16 residues. The CDR3 DNA reads as TGTGCCAGCAGATACCTGGACAGGGGGGTGTCCTACGAGCAGTACTTC. Residues: CASRYLDRGVSYEQYF.